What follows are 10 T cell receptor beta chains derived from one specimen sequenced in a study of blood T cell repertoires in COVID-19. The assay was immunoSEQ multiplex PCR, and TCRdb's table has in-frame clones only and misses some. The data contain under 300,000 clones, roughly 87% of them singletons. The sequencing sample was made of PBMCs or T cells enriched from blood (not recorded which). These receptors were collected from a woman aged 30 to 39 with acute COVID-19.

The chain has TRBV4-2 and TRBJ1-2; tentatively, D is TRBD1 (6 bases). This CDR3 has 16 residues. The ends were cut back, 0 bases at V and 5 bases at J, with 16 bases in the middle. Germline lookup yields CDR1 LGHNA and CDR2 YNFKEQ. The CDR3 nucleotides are TGTGCCAGCAGCCAAGATCTAGGGGGTGATGGGTATGGCTACACCTTC. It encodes CASSQDLGGDGYGYTF.

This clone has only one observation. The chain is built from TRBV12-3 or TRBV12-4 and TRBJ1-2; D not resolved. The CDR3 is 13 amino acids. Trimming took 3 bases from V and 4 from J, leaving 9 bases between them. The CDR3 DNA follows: TGTGCCAGCAGTTTCACAGTACTCTATGGCTACACCTTC. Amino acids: CASSFTVLYGYTF.

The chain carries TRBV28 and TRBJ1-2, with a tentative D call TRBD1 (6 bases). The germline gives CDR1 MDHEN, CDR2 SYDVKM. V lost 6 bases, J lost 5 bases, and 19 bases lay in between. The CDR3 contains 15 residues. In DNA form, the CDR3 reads TGTGCCAGCAGAAGAACAGGGAAGCGTGGATATGGCTACACCTTC. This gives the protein CASRRTGKRGYGYTF.

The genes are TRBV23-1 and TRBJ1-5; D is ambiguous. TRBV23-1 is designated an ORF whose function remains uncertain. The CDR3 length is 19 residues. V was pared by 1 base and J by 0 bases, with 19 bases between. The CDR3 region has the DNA TGCGCCAGCAGTCAATATCCCTCCGCGTTGGGAGGTAGCAATCAGCCCCAGCATTTT. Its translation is CASSQYPSALGGSNQPQHF.

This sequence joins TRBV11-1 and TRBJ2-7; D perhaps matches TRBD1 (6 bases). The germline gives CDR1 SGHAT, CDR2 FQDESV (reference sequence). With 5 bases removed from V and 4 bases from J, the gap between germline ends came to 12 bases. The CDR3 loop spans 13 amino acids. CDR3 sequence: CASSPERGYEQYF. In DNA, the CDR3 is TGTGCCAGCAGCCCCGAGAGGGGGTACGAGCAGTACTTC.

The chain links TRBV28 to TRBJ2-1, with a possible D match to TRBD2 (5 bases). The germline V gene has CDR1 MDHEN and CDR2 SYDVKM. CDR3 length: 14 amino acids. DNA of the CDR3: TGTGCGATCACGAACTTGCTAGCAGACAATGAGCAGTTCTTC. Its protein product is CAITNLLADNEQFF.

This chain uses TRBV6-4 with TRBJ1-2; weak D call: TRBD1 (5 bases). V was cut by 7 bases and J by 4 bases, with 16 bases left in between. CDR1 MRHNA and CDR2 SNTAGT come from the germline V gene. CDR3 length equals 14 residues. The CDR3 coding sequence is TGTGCCAGCAAGGAGGGGCCCACTAGCTATGGCTACACCTTC. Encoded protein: CASKEGPTSYGYTF.

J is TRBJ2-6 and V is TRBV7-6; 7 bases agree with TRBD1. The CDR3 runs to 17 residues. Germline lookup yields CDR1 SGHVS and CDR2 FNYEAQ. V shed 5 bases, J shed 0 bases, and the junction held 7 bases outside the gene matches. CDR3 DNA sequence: TGTGCCAGCAGCCCCAGGGACAGCAGCTCTGGGGCCAACGTCCTGACTTTC. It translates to CASSPRDSSSGANVLTF.

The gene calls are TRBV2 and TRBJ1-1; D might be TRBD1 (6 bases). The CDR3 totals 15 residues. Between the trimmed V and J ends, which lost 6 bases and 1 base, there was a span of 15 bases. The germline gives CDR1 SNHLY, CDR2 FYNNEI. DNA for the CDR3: TGTGCCAGCAGAGAGTCCAGGGGAAGGAACACTGAAGCTTTCTTT. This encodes CASRESRGRNTEAFF. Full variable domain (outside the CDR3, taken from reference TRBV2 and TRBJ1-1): EPEVTQTPSHQVTQMGQEVILRCVPISNHLYFYWYRQILGQKVEFLVSFYNNEISEKSEIFDDQFSVERPDGSNFTLKIRSTKLEDSAMYFCASRESRGRNTEAFFGQGTRLTVV.

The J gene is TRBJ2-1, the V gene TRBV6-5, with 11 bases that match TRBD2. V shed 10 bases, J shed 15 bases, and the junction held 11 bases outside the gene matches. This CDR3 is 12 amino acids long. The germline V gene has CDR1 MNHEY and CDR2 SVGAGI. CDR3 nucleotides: TGTGCCACCCCTTTACTAGCGGGAGATCGGTTCTTC. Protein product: CATPLLAGDRFF.